The rows below give T cell receptor beta chains drawn from one sample of a study of blood T cell repertoires in COVID-19. Assay: immunoSEQ multiplex PCR; the TCRdb copy retains only in-frame clones and omits some. This table has about 98,000 clones, over 70% appearing once. Sequencing input: peripheral blood. The receptor set was obtained from a man aged 65 to 85 with acute or convalescent COVID-19. Both conserved end residues are part of each CDR3. Each record gives: CDR3 DNA, CDR3 protein, V gene, clone size, CDR3 length, J gene, D gene. A D gene is named only where the DNA matches it firmly. Some rows have no size entry. The others give once, few or many, or a class for an expanded clone.

DNA: TGCAGCGTTGGCGAGCCGGGACAGGGTTTGAACACCATATATTTT
CDR3: CSVGEPGQGLNTIYF
V: TRBV29-1
size: -
length: 15
J: TRBJ1-3
D: TRBD1

DNA: TGTGCCAGCAGCCGAAGCCTCCCGGGATTCAACGACACTGAAGCTTTCTTT
CDR3: CASSRSLPGFNDTEAFF
V: TRBV4-2
size: few
length: 17
J: TRBJ1-1
D: -

DNA: TGTGCCAGCAGCGTAGCGTCCGCGGGGCCCACAGATACGCAGTATTTT
CDR3: CASSVASAGPTDTQYF
V: TRBV9
size: once
length: 16
J: TRBJ2-3
D: -

DNA: TGTGCCAGCAGTTTGCCTAGCGGAGGGTCCTACAATGAGCAGTTCTTC
CDR3: CASSLPSGGSYNEQFF
V: TRBV28
size: -
length: 16
J: TRBJ2-1
D: TRBD2

DNA: TGTGCCAGCAGTACTCAGGGAGATACGCAGTATTTT
CDR3: CASSTQGDTQYF
V: TRBV28
size: -
length: 12
J: TRBJ2-3
D: -

DNA: TGTGCCAGCAGCGTAGGGGGGGACAGGCCTGGCTACACCTTC
CDR3: CASSVGGDRPGYTF
V: TRBV9
size: -
length: 14
J: TRBJ1-2
D: TRBD1

DNA: TGTGCCAGCACCTCACAGGGACGCAGACAAGAGACCCAGTACTTC
CDR3: CASTSQGRRQETQYF
V: TRBV11-2
size: few
length: 15
J: TRBJ2-5
D: -

DNA: TGTGCCAGCAGCCCCCAGGGGCGGGAGACCCAGTACTTC
CDR3: CASSPQGRETQYF
V: TRBV13
size: -
length: 13
J: TRBJ2-5
D: -

DNA: TGCGCCAGCAGCTTGGCCCTTAGTTCTGGGGCCAACGTCCTGACTTTC
CDR3: CASSLALSSGANVLTF
V: TRBV5-1
size: -
length: 16
J: TRBJ2-6
D: -

DNA: TGTGCCAGCTCCCGAGAATATGGCTACACCTTC
CDR3: CASSREYGYTF
V: TRBV28
size: -
length: 11
J: TRBJ1-2
D: -

DNA: TGTGCCAGCAGCCGGACAGGGAATAATTCACCCCTCCACTTT
CDR3: CASSRTGNNSPLHF
V: TRBV11-1
size: -
length: 14
J: TRBJ1-6
D: TRBD1

DNA: TGCGCCAGCAGCCATCCCCGACTAGCGGGAGAAGATACGCAGTATTTT
CDR3: CASSHPRLAGEDTQYF
V: TRBV4-3
size: -
length: 16
J: TRBJ2-3
D: TRBD2

DNA: TGCAGCGTTGAAGATGGGACAGGTAGCTACGAGCAGTACTTC
CDR3: CSVEDGTGSYEQYF
V: TRBV29-1
size: -
length: 14
J: TRBJ2-7
D: TRBD1

DNA: TGTGCCAGCATCATCGGAGGACAGGGGTCCTACGAGCAGTACTTC
CDR3: CASIIGGQGSYEQYF
V: TRBV5-8
size: -
length: 15
J: TRBJ2-7
D: TRBD1

DNA: TGTGCCAGCACCCCGGGGAGGGACTATGGCTACACCTTC
CDR3: CASTPGRDYGYTF
V: TRBV6-5
size: -
length: 13
J: TRBJ1-2
D: -

DNA: TGCGCCAGCAGCTTGTCTGGGGTGGCGGGCACTGAAGCTTTCTTT
CDR3: CASSLSGVAGTEAFF
V: TRBV5-1
size: few
length: 15
J: TRBJ1-1
D: -

DNA: TGCAGCGTTAACCGGGGGACTATTGAGCAGTTCTTC
CDR3: CSVNRGTIEQFF
V: TRBV29-1
size: -
length: 12
J: TRBJ2-1
D: TRBD2

DNA: TGTGCCACTACGAACACCGGGGAGCTGTTTTTT
CDR3: CATTNTGELFF
V: TRBV2
size: -
length: 11
J: TRBJ2-2
D: -

DNA: TGTGCCAGCAGCTTTCCCGCTTCGAGGCGCCCAAGGGGGGATACGCAGTATTTT
CDR3: CASSFPASRRPRGDTQYF
V: TRBV7-2
size: -
length: 18
J: TRBJ2-3
D: -

DNA: TGTGCCAGCTCATTACCGGGACAGGGGTATAATGGCTACACCTTC
CDR3: CASSLPGQGYNGYTF
V: TRBV18
size: -
length: 15
J: TRBJ1-2
D: TRBD1

DNA: TGTGCCAGCAGTTTCAGGGTCACCGGGGAGCTGTTTTTT
CDR3: CASSFRVTGELFF
V: TRBV27
size: few
length: 13
J: TRBJ2-2
D: -

DNA: TGTGCCATCTCCCGGACAGGGGACACTGAAGCTTTCTTT
CDR3: CAISRTGDTEAFF
V: TRBV10-3
size: many
length: 13
J: TRBJ1-1
D: TRBD1

DNA: TGCGCCAGCAGCTTCGGAGACGGGGGGTTTAAGACCCAGTACTTC
CDR3: CASSFGDGGFKTQYF
V: TRBV5-1
size: -
length: 15
J: TRBJ2-5
D: TRBD2

DNA: TGCAGTGCTAGTTCCCCTACAGGGACTTCACCCCTCCACTTT
CDR3: CSASSPTGTSPLHF
V: TRBV20-1
size: -
length: 14
J: TRBJ1-6
D: -

DNA: TGTGCCAGCAGCCCTGGTGGTAGAGATACGCAGTATTTT
CDR3: CASSPGGRDTQYF
V: TRBV9
size: -
length: 13
J: TRBJ2-3
D: -

DNA: TGCAGCGTCAGGACAGGGGGCACTGAAGCTTTCTTT
CDR3: CSVRTGGTEAFF
V: TRBV29-1
size: -
length: 12
J: TRBJ1-1
D: TRBD1

DNA: TGTGCCAGCAGTTATTCGGGATCACCCCTCCACTTT
CDR3: CASSYSGSPLHF
V: TRBV6-5
size: -
length: 12
J: TRBJ1-6
D: -

DNA: TGTGCGCGCAGGGCGACAGTTAGGCTCCAAGAGACCCAGTACTTC
CDR3: CARRATVRLQETQYF
V: TRBV5-6
size: -
length: 15
J: TRBJ2-5
D: -

DNA: TGTGCCAGCAGGTCACTCGGGAACCACAATGAGCAGTTCTTC
CDR3: CASRSLGNHNEQFF
V: TRBV28
size: -
length: 14
J: TRBJ2-1
D: -

DNA: TGTGCCACCAGTGACGCCGCAGGGGCTTGGGAGACCCAGTACTTC
CDR3: CATSDAAGAWETQYF
V: TRBV24-1
size: -
length: 15
J: TRBJ2-5
D: -

DNA: TGTGCCAGTAGCCAGAGGTGGGCTAGCGGCTACGAGCAGTACTTC
CDR3: CASSQRWASGYEQYF
V: TRBV19
size: -
length: 15
J: TRBJ2-7
D: TRBD2

DNA: TGTGCCAGCAGCTTGACAGGGGTGGGTGGCTACACCTTC
CDR3: CASSLTGVGGYTF
V: TRBV5-6
size: -
length: 13
J: TRBJ1-2
D: TRBD1

DNA: TGTGCCATCAGTAGGGACAGCGCGAACACCGGGGAGCTGTTTTTT
CDR3: CAISRDSANTGELFF
V: TRBV10-3
size: -
length: 15
J: TRBJ2-2
D: TRBD1

DNA: TGTGCCAGCAGCCCGTGGTTCAGGCCCAATGAGCAGTTCTTC
CDR3: CASSPWFRPNEQFF
V: TRBV11-2
size: -
length: 14
J: TRBJ2-1
D: -

DNA: TGTGCCAGCAGCGTAGGGGTGGGAGGGCCCTCACCCCTCCACTTT
CDR3: CASSVGVGGPSPLHF
V: TRBV9
size: -
length: 15
J: TRBJ1-6
D: -

DNA: TGTGCCAGCAGGAAGCCAGGGGACAATGAGCAGTTCTTC
CDR3: CASRKPGDNEQFF
V: TRBV11-2
size: once
length: 13
J: TRBJ2-1
D: -

DNA: TGCGCCAGCAGCTTGGCTACAGGGGGCAACACCGGGGAGCTGTTTTTT
CDR3: CASSLATGGNTGELFF
V: TRBV5-1
size: -
length: 16
J: TRBJ2-2
D: TRBD1

DNA: TGTGCCAGCAGTGAAGGGCGCGGGACTCCCTACAATGAGCAGTTCTTC
CDR3: CASSEGRGTPYNEQFF
V: TRBV2
size: once
length: 16
J: TRBJ2-1
D: -

DNA: TGTGCCAGCAGTTTCCCCGGGAGGGCCCTGACCGGGGAGCTGTTTTTT
CDR3: CASSFPGRALTGELFF
V: TRBV28
size: -
length: 16
J: TRBJ2-2
D: TRBD2

DNA: TGCAGCGCTCCGGGACAGGGAAGGAATGGCTACACCTTC
CDR3: CSAPGQGRNGYTF
V: TRBV29-1
size: -
length: 13
J: TRBJ1-2
D: TRBD1

DNA: TGCGCCAGCAGTGACCCTCCTCGTAGAGGACTAGCCAAAAACATTCAGTACTTC
CDR3: CASSDPPRRGLAKNIQYF
V: TRBV10-1
size: few
length: 18
J: TRBJ2-4
D: -

DNA: TGTGCCAGCAGTTACATTCGGGATTTTCCTTATGGCTACACCTTC
CDR3: CASSYIRDFPYGYTF
V: TRBV6-2/TRBV6-3
size: few
length: 15
J: TRBJ1-2
D: -

DNA: TGTGCCAGCAGCCAAGGGGCACTAGCGGGGGAGCAGTACTTC
CDR3: CASSQGALAGEQYF
V: TRBV3-1/TRBV3-2
size: few
length: 14
J: TRBJ2-7
D: TRBD2

DNA: TGCGCCAGCAGCTTGGCCATGGGGACAGGGGCCCGCTATGGCTACACCTTC
CDR3: CASSLAMGTGARYGYTF
V: TRBV5-1
size: -
length: 17
J: TRBJ1-2
D: TRBD1

DNA: TGCGCCAGCAGCTTAGCGGGAGCCGGCACCGGGGAGCTGTTTTTT
CDR3: CASSLAGAGTGELFF
V: TRBV5-1
size: -
length: 15
J: TRBJ2-2
D: TRBD2

DNA: TGTGCCAGCAGCACCGAGTCCCAGGGGTCGCCTCGGGCCCAGCATTTT
CDR3: CASSTESQGSPRAQHF
V: TRBV28
size: -
length: 16
J: TRBJ1-5
D: -

DNA: TGTGCCAGCAGCCCGGACAGGAGAAACAATCAGCCCCAGCATTTT
CDR3: CASSPDRRNNQPQHF
V: TRBV3-1/TRBV3-2
size: few
length: 15
J: TRBJ1-5
D: TRBD1

DNA: TGCGCCAGCAGCTTGAACTCGCCCCGGACCGGGGAGCTGTTTTTT
CDR3: CASSLNSPRTGELFF
V: TRBV5-1
size: -
length: 15
J: TRBJ2-2
D: -

DNA: TGTGCCAGCAGCCAAGGGAAAGGGGGAGTTCGTCGGACCTTC
CDR3: CASSQGKGGVRRTF
V: TRBV3-1/TRBV3-2
size: -
length: 14
J: TRBJ1-2
D: -

DNA: TGTGCCAGCAGCCTCGAGGCAGGGGCTTACACTGAAGCTTTCTTT
CDR3: CASSLEAGAYTEAFF
V: TRBV9
size: -
length: 15
J: TRBJ1-1
D: -

DNA: TGTGCCAGCAGCGTGGGACAGGGGGCGGCCTTTTCCACTGAAGCTTTCTTT
CDR3: CASSVGQGAAFSTEAFF
V: TRBV7-8
size: -
length: 17
J: TRBJ1-1
D: TRBD1

DNA: TGTGCCAGTAGTCCCCAAAAAGGGGTCCAGGGGGATACGCAGTATTTT
CDR3: CASSPQKGVQGDTQYF
V: TRBV19
size: -
length: 16
J: TRBJ2-3
D: -

DNA: TGTGCCAGCAGTTATACAGGGACCAGCAATCAGCCCCAGCATTTT
CDR3: CASSYTGTSNQPQHF
V: TRBV6-5
size: -
length: 15
J: TRBJ1-5
D: -

DNA: TGCGCCAGCAGCTTGGGGCGGGATAATGGCTACACCTTC
CDR3: CASSLGRDNGYTF
V: TRBV5-1
size: -
length: 13
J: TRBJ1-2
D: -

DNA: TGCGCCAGCAGCAGGGAGGCGCCCTACAATGAGCAGTTCTTC
CDR3: CASSREAPYNEQFF
V: TRBV5-1
size: -
length: 14
J: TRBJ2-1
D: -